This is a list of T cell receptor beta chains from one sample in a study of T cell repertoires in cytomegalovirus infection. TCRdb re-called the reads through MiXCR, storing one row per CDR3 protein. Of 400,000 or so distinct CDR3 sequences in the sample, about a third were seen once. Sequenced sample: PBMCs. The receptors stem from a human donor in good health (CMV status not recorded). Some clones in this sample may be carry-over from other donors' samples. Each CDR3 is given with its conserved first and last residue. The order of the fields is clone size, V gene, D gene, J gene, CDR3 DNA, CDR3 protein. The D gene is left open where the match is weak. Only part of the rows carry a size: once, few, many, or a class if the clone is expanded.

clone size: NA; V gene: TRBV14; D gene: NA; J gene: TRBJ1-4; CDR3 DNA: TGTGCCAGCAGCCAAGACCCGGGACCCTATAATGAAAAACTGTTTTTT; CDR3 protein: CASSQDPGPYNEKLFF
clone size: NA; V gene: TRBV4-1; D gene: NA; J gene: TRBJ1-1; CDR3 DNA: TGCGCCAGCAGCCAAGATGAAGTCCCGGGACGGCTGGCTTTCTTT; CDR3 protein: CASSQDEVPGRLAFF
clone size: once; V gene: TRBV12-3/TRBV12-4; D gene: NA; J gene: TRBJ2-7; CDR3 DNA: TGTGCCAGCAGTGACAAGGTGGCCCACGAGCAGTACTTC; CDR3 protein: CASSDKVAHEQYF
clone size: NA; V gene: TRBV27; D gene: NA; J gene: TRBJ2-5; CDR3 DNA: TGTGCCAGCCGAGGGCCCAAGGGGACCCAGTACTTC; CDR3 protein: CASRGPKGTQYF
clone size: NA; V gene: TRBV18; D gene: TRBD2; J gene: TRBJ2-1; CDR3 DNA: TGTGCCAGCTCAAAACCGGGACTAGCGGGGGGCAGTAGCCATGAGCAGTTCTTC; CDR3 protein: CASSKPGLAGGSSHEQFF
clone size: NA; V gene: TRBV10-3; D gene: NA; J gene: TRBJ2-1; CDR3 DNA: TGTGCCATCAGTGGAACGAAGAGCTCCTACAATGAGCAGTTCTTC; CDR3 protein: CAISGTKSSYNEQFF
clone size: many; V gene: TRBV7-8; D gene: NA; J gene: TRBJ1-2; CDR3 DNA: TGTGCCAGCAGCTTAATAGGACGGCTATCTAACTATGGCTACACCTTC; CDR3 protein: CASSLIGRLSNYGYTF
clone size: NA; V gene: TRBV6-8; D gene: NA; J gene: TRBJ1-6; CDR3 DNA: TGTGCCAGCAGTTACCGGCCGACGGCTTCGGCTTATAATTCACCCCTCCACTTT; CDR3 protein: CASSYRPTASAYNSPLHF
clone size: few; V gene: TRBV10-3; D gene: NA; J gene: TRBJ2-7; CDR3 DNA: TGTGCCATCAGTGAGTCTCCTGGGCGTGCCTACGAGCAGTACTTC; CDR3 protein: CAISESPGRAYEQYF
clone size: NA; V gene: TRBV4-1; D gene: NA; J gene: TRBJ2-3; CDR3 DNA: TGCGCCAGCAGCTACGGCGGGGTGTCCGCAGATTCGCAGTATTTT; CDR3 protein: CASSYGGVSADSQYF
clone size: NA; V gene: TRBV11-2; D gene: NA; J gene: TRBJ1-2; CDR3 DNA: TGTGCCAGCAGCTCGGCATTAGGTGGAGGTGGCTACACCTTC; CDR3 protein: CASSSALGGGGYTF
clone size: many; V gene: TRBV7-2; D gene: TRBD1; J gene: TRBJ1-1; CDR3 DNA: TGTGCCAGCAGCTCGGGACAGGTTTTGAACACTGAAGCTTTCTTT; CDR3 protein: CASSSGQVLNTEAFF
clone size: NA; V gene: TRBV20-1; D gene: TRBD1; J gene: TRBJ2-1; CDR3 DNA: TGCAGTGTCTGGACAGGGGGGGATGAGCAGTTCTTC; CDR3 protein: CSVWTGGDEQFF
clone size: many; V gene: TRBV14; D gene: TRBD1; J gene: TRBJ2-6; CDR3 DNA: TGTGCCAGCACCGGGACAGGTGTTTCTGGGGCCAACGTCCTGACTTTC; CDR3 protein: CASTGTGVSGANVLTF
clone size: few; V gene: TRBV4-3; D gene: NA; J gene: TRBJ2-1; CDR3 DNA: TGCGCCAGCAGCCAGGACCCAGCGGGTGACGACTCCTACAATGAGCAGTTCTTC; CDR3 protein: CASSQDPAGDDSYNEQFF
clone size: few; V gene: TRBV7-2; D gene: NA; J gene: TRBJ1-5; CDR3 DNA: TGTGCCAGCAGCTTACCGGGACGGAGAATCGAGGGCCAGCATTTT; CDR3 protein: CASSLPGRRIEGQHF
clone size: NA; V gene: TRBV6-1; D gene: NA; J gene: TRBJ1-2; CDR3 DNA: TGTGCCAGCAGCGCGGACTTAAGGGGCTACCCCTTC; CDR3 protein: CASSADLRGYPF
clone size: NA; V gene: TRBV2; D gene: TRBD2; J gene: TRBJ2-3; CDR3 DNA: TGTGCCAGCAGTTCTCCCAGACTAGCGGGGGGCCTAGATACGCAGTATTTT; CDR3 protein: CASSSPRLAGGLDTQYF
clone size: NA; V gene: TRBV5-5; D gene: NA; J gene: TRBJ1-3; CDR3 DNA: TGTGCCAGCAGCTTGGGAGGAAAGATGGCTAGAAACACCATATATTTT; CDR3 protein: CASSLGGKMARNTIYF
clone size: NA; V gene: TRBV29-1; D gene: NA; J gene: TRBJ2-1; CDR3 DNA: TGCAGCGTTGAAGGGATCGAGGAGAGCAGATACAATGAGCAGTTCTTC; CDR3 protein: CSVEGIEESRYNEQFF
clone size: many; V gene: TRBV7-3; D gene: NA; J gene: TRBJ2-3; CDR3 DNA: TGTGCCAGCAGCTTAATACCCAGCACAGATACGCAGTATTTT; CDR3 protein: CASSLIPSTDTQYF
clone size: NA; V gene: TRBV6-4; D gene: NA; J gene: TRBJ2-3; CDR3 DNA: TGTGCCCGCAGTTTTACTCAGGGAGCAGATACGCAGTATTTT; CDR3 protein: CARSFTQGADTQYF
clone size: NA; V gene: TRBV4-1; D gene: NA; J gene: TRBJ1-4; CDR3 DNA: TGCGCCAGCAGCCAAGTACAGGGAAGAACTAATGAAAAACTGTTTTTT; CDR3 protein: CASSQVQGRTNEKLFF
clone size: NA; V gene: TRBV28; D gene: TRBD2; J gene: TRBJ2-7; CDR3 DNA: TGTGCCAGCAGTCCCGGGGGGATCGACTCCTACGAGCAGTACTTC; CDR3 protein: CASSPGGIDSYEQYF
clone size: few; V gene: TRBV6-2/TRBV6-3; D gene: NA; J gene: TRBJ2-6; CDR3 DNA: TGTGCCAGCATCAAGAATACTCAGGCCTCTGGGGCCAACGTCCTGACTTTC; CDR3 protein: CASIKNTQASGANVLTF
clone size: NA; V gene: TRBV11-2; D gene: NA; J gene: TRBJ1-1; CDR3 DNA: TGTGCCAGCAGCTTTGCGACAGGCCCTATCGTCCCCTTGAAAGCTTTCTTT; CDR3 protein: CASSFATGPIVPLKAFF
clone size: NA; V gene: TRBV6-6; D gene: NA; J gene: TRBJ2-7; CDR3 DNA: TGTGCCAGCAGAGTGACAGGCCCCTCCTACGAGCAGTACTTC; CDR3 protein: CASRVTGPSYEQYF
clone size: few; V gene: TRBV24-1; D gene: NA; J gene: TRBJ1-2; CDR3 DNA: TGTGCCACCGAAGACAGAGATGGCTACACCTTC; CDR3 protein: CATEDRDGYTF
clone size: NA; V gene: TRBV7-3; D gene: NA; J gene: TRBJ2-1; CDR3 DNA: TGTGCCAGCAGCTTAAACCGCAGGGGCGATGAGCAGTTCTTC; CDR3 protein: CASSLNRRGDEQFF
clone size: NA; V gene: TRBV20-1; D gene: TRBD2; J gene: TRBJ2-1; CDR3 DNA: TGCAGTGCTAGTGGTAGCGGGGCAGCGAATGAGCAGTTCTTC; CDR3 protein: CSASGSGAANEQFF
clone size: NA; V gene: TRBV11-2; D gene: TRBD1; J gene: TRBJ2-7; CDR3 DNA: TGTGCCAGCAGCTTAGAACGGACAGGCGCCTACGAGCAGTACTTC; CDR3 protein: CASSLERTGAYEQYF
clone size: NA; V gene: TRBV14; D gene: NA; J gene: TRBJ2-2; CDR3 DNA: TGTGCCAGCAGCCAAGAATTTAAGCGGTTTTTT; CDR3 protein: CASSQEFKRFF
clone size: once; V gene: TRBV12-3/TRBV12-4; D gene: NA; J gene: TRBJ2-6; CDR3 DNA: TGTGCCAGCAGTTGGGAGGGGGTCAACGTCCTGACTTTC; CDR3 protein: CASSWEGVNVLTF
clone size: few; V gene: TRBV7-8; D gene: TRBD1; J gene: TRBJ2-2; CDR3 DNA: TGTGCCAGCAGCCAAGGGGGCTCCAGAACCAGGGAGCTGTTTTTT; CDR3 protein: CASSQGGSRTRELFF
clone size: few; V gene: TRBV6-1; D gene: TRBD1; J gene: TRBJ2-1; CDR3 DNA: TGTGCCAGCAGTGAAGGGACAGGGTTTATCTATGAGCAGTTCTTC; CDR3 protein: CASSEGTGFIYEQFF
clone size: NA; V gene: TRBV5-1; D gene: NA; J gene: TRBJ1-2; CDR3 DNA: TGCGCCAGCAGCTTGGTGCAGGGTTCAGACTATGGCTACACCTTC; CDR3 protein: CASSLVQGSDYGYTF
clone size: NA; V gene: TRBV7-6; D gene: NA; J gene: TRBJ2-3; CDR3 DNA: TGTGCCAGCAGCCGTAGCTTCACAGATACGCAGTATTTT; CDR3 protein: CASSRSFTDTQYF
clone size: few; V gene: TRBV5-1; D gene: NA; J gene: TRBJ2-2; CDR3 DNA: TGCGCCAGCAGCGACCGACAGAAAAACACCGGGGAGCTGTTTTTT; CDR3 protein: CASSDRQKNTGELFF
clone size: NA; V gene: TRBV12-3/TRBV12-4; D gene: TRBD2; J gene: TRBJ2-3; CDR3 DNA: TGTGCCAGCAGTCGCCAGACTAGCGGGGGACCTACTAGCACAGATACGCAGTATTTT; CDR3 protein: CASSRQTSGGPTSTDTQYF
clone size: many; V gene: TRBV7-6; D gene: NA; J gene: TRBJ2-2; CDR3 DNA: TGTGCCAGCAGCTTAGTTGGCGGCACCGGGGAGCTGTTTTTT; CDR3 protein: CASSLVGGTGELFF
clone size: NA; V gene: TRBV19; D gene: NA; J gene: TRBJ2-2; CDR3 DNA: TGTGCCAGTAGTGTGGACGGGGCCACCGGGGAGCTGTTTTTT; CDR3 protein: CASSVDGATGELFF
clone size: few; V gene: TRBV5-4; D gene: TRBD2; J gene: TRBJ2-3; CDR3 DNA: TGTGCCAGCAGACCCGCGGGGGGGAGCACAGATACGCAGTATTTT; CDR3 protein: CASRPAGGSTDTQYF
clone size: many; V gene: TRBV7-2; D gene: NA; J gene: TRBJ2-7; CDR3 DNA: TGTGCCAGCAGCTTAGAGGGGACCCTGGTTGAGCAGTACTTC; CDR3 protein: CASSLEGTLVEQYF
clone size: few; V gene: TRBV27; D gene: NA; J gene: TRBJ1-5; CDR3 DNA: TGTGCCAGCAGCCCTAGCCGGGGGAATCAGCCCCAGCATTTT; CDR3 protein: CASSPSRGNQPQHF
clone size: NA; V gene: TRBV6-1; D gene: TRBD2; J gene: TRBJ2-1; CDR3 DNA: TGTGCCAGCAGTGAAATGGGAGCGGGGGGTAGTGAGCAGTTCTTC; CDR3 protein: CASSEMGAGGSEQFF
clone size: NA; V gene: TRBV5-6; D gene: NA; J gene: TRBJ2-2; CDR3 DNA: TGTGCCAGCAGCTTGAGGGGGGGCCGTTTGACCGGGGAGCTGTTTTTT; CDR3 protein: CASSLRGGRLTGELFF
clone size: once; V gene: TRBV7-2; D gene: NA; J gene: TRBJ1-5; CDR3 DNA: TGTGCCCGCAGCCCCGAAGGGGATCTGAATCAGCCCCAGCATTTT; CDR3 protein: CARSPEGDLNQPQHF
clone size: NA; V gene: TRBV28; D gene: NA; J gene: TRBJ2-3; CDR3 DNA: TGTGCCAGCAGCCCAAGACTAGAAGTTGTAACAGATACGCAGTATTTT; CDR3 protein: CASSPRLEVVTDTQYF
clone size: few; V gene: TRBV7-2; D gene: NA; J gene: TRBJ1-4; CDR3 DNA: TGTGCCAGCAGCTTAGGGGGGAACCTACAACGACGTGAAAAACTGTTTTTT; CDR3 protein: CASSLGGNLQRREKLFF